This TCR beta chain appears in the sequencing data of a study of cytomegalovirus exposure and HLA in healthy donors. Study results and limitations: Only CMV serostatus was available as immune exposure information.

60 Vbeta and 13 Jbeta primers were used in PCR. Clones were read by immunoSEQ multiplex PCR, and TCRdb kept only the in-frame ones, dropping some. Of approximately 170,000 clones in the sample, around 63% are singletons; the top ten hold roughly 4.4%. After removal of 2 bases from V and 10 bases from J, the junction contained 11 bases not matched to a gene. The CDR3 contains 16 residues. The germline CDR1 and CDR2 sequences are MRHNA and SNTAGT. On this clone itself: Its specificity is unknown.

The rearrangement links TRBV6-4 to TRBJ1-6; TRBD1 matches at 7 bases. The clonotype originates from a woman aged 18-35 years in good health and CMV-seropositive. The sample was PBMCs. Here the CDR3 DNA reads TGTGCCAGCAGTGACGGAACAGGGGCAGGAGGGTCACCCCTCCACTTT. This gives the protein CASSDGTGAGGSPLHF.